The clone carrying this T cell receptor (beta chain) was picked up one time. Antigen unknown. The CDR3 has 18 residues. The germline CDR1 and CDR2 sequences are MGHRA and YSYEKL. The V gene end was trimmed by 1 base and the J gene end by 2 bases; junction bases not matched to a gene: 7. The data stem from a study of T cell responses to AZD1222 COVID-19 vaccine. Study-level background: Both about-4-week and about-12-week second-dose recipients were combined. Findings and caveats of the study: Most donors were white British, females outnumbered males, and clonal diversity was possibly underestimated.

Assay: immunoSEQ multiplex PCR; the TCRdb copy retains only in-frame clones and omits some. The sample has 90,000 to 120,000 clones, about 94% seen once. V and J are TRBV4-1 and TRBJ1-6; 8 bases match TRBD1. The receptor was isolated from an adult in good health. Sequencing was performed on peripheral blood, taken on day 0 of AZD1222 vaccination. The CDR3 sequence: CASSQGSRGRTYNSPLHF. In nucleotides, the CDR3 is TGCGCCAGCAGCCAAGGGTCCAGGGGGCGGACCTATAATTCACCCCTCCACTTT.